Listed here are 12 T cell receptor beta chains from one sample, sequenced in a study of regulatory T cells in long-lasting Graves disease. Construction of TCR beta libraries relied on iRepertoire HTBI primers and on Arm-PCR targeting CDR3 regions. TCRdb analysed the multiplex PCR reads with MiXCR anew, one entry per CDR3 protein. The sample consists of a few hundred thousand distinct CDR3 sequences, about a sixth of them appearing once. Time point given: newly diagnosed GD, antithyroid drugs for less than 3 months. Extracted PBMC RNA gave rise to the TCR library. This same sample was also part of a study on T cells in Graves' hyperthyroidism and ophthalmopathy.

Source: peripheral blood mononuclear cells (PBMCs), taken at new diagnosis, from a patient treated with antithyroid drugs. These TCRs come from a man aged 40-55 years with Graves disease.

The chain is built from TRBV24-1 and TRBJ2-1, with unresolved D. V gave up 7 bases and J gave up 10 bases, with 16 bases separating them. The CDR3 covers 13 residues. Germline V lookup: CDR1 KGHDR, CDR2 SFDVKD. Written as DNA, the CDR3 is TGTGCCACCAGCCGCGATGACACGAGGGAGCAGTTCTTC. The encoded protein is CATSRDDTREQFF.

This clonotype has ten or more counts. The CDR3 DNA reads TGCGCCAGCATAGAGGGGCCCGGCACAGATACGCAGTATTTT. It yields the protein CASIEGPGTDTQYF. V and J are TRBV5-1 and TRBJ2-3, with D tentatively TRBD1 or TRBD2 (5 bases each). The CDR3 totals 14 residues. The V gene lost 6 bases and the J gene lost 1 base, with 12 bases spanning the gap. The germline CDR1 and CDR2 sequences are SGHRS and YFSETQ.

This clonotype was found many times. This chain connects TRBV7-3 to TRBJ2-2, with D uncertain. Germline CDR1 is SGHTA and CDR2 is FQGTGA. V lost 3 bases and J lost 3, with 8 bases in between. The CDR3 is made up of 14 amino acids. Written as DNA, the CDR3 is TGTGCCAGCAGCTTGCAAGGGTACACCGGGGAGCTGTTTTTT. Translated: CASSLQGYTGELFF.

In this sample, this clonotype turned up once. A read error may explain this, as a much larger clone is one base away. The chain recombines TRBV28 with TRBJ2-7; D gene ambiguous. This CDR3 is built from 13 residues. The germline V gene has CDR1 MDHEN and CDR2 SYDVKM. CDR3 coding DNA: TGTGGCAGCAGTTTATCCAGCTCAATCGAGCAGTACTTC. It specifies CGSSLSSSIEQYF.

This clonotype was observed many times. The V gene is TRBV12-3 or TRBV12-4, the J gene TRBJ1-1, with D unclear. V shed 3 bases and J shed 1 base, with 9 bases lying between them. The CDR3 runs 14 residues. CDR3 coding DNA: TGTGCCAGCAGTTTCGCCAGACAGAACACTGAAGCTTTCTTT. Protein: CASSFARQNTEAFF.

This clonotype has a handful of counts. The CDR3 spells CSASARDRGNSPLHF. Here the CDR3 DNA reads TGCAGTGCTAGCGCCAGGGACAGGGGTAATTCACCCCTCCACTTT. This chain uses TRBV20-1 with TRBJ1-6, with 10 positions matching TRBD1. This CDR3 comprises 15 residues. Germline CDR1 is DFQATT and CDR2 is SNEGSKA (reference sequence). The trim removed 3 bases at V and 6 bases at J, leaving 5 bases unmatched.

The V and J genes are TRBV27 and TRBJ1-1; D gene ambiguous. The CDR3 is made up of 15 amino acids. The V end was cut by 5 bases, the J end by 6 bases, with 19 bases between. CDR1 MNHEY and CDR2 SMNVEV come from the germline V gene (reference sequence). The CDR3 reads CASSPVGGPIPEAFF. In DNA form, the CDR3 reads TGTGCCAGCAGTCCCGTGGGTGGGCCGATCCCTGAAGCTTTCTTT.

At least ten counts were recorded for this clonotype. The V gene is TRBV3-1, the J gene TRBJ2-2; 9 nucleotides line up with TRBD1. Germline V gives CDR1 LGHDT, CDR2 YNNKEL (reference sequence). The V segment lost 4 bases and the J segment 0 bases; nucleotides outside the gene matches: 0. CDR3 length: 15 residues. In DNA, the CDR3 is TGTGCCAGCAGCCGACAGGGGGCGAACACCGGGGAGCTGTTTTTT. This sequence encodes CASSRQGANTGELFF.

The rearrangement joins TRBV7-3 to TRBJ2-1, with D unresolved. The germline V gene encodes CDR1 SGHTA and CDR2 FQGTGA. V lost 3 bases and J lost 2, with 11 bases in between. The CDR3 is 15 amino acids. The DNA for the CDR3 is TGTGCCAGCAGCTTTGGCAGCCAGACCTACAATGAGCAGTTCTTC. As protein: CASSFGSQTYNEQFF.

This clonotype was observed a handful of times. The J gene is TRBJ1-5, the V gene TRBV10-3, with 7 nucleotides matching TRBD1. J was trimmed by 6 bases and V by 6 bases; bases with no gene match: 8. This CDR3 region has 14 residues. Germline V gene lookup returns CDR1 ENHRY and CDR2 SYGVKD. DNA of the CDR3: TGTGCCATCAGCCTAGGACAGGTTGGTCAGCCCCAGCATTTT. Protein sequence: CAISLGQVGQPQHF.

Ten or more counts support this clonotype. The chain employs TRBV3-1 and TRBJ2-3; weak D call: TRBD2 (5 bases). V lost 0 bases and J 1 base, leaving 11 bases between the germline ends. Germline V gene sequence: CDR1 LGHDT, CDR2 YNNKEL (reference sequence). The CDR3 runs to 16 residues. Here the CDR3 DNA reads TGTGCCAGCAGCCAAGAATGGCTAGCCGGCACAGATACGCAGTATTTT. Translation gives CASSQEWLAGTDTQYF.

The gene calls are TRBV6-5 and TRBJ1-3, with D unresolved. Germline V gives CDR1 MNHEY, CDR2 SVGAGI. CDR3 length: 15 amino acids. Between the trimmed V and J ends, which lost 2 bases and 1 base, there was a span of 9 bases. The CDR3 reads CASSYRQESGNTIYF. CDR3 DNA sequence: TGTGCCAGCAGTTACCGGCAGGAGTCTGGAAACACCATATATTTT.